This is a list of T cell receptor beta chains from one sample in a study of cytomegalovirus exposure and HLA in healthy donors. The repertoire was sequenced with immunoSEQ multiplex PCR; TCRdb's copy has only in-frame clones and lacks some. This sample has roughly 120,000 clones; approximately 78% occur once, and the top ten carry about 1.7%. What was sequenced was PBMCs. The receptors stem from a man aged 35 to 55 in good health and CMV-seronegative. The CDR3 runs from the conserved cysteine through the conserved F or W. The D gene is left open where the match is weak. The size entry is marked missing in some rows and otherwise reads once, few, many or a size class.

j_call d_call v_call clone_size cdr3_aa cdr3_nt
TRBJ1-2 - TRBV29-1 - CSVDANYGYTF TGCAGCGTTGACGCGAACTATGGCTACACCTTC
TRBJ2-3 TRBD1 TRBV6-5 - CAIRDRITDTQYF TGTGCCATAAGGGACAGGATCACAGATACGCAGTATTTT
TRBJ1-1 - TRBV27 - CASSLDGVLAYEAFF TGTGCCAGCAGTTTAGACGGAGTACTCGCATATGAAGCTTTCTTT
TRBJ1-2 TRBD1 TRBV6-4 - CASSDSGTGFRGYTF TGTGCCAGCAGTGACTCCGGGACAGGGTTTCGCGGCTACACCTTC
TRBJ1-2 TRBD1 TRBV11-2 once CASSARDSPNYGYTF TGTGCCAGCAGCGCCCGGGACAGCCCTAACTATGGCTACACCTTC
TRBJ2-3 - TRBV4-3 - CASSQSQASTDTQYF TGCGCCAGCAGCCAATCGCAAGCTAGCACAGATACGCAGTATTTT
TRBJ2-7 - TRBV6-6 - CASSYPSLTGPEQYF TGTGCCAGCAGTTACCCAAGCCTGACAGGCCCCGAGCAGTACTTC
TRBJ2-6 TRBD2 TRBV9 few CASSVVALWDYLSGANGLTF TGTGCCAGCAGCGTAGTCGCCCTCTGGGACTATCTCTCTGGGGCCAACGGCCTGACTTTC
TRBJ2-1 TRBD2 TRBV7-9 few CASSLALSKGAGGINEQFF TGTGCCAGCAGCTTAGCTTTAAGTAAAGGGGCGGGGGGCATCAATGAGCAGTTCTTC
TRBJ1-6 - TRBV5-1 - CASSFDRRNSPLHF TGCGCCAGCAGCTTCGACAGGAGAAATTCACCCCTCCACTTT
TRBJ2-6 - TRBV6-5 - CASTYASSGANGLTF TGTGCCAGCACCTACGCATCCTCTGGGGCCAACGGCCTGACTTTC
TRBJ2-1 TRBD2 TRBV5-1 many CASSQTSGRGDEQFF TGCGCCAGCAGCCAGACTAGCGGGAGGGGCGATGAGCAGTTCTTC
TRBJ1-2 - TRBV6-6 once CASSYAEPYGYTF TGTGCCAGCAGTTACGCGGAACCTTATGGCTACACCTTC
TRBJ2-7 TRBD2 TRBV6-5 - CASSYERGSGIYEQYF TGTGCCAGCAGTTACGAACGGGGTAGCGGGATCTACGAGCAGTACTTC
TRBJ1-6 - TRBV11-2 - CASSLGDINSPLHF TGTGCCAGCAGCTTAGGGGACATTAATTCACCCCTCCACTTT
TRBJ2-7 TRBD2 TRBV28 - CASSRVGLAGIYEQYF TGTGCCAGCAGTAGAGTAGGACTAGCGGGGATCTACGAGCAGTACTTC
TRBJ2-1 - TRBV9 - CASSALGGGYYNEQFF TGTGCCAGCAGCGCGTTAGGTGGGGGCTACTACAATGAGCAGTTCTTC
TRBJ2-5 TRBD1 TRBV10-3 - CAINGQGQETQYF TGTGCCATCAACGGACAGGGCCAAGAGACCCAGTACTTC
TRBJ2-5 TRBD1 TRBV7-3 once CASSPDRGRQETQYF TGTGCCAGCAGTCCGGACAGGGGGCGCCAAGAGACCCAGTACTTC
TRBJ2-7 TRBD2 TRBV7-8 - CARRGRFSYEQYF TGTGCCAGACGCGGGAGATTCTCCTACGAGCAGTACTTC